The source of this TCR beta chain is a study of T cells expressing NK-cell markers. The study's findings and limits: Four donors showed these clonotypes also leading the CD3+CD56-NKG2C+ fraction.

TCRdb reprocessed the 5' RACE reads; each CDR3 protein has one entry and no DNA is given. This listing includes 300,000 or so distinct CDR3 sequences. The germline gives CDR1 LGHNA, CDR2 YSLEER. This CDR3 has 15 amino acids. Details on this clonotype: Its antigen is as yet unknown.

Sequenced input: blood T cells: a sorted CD56 or NKG2C T cell subset, CD4+ or CD8+ T cells, or bulk PBMC T cells (not recorded which). The chain has TRBV4-3 and TRBJ2-4; TCRdb's assignment of TRBD1 cannot be checked, as there is no DNA. This TCR was sampled from a woman between 18 and 69 years old in good health. The CDR3 loop reads CASSQDGGRKNIQYF.